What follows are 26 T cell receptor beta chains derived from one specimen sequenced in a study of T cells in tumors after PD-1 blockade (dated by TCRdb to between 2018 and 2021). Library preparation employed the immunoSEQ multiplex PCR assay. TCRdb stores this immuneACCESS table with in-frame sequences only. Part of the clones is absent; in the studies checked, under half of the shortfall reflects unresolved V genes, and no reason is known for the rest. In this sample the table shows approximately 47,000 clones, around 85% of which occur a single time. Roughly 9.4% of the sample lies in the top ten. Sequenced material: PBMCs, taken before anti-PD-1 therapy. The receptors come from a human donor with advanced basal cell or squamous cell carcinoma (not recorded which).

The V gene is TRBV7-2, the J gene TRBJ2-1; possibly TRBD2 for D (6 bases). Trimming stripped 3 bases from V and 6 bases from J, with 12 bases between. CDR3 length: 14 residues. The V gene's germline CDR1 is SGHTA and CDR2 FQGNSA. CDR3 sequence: CASSLDGRTNEQFF. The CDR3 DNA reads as TGTGCCAGCAGCTTGGACGGGAGAACCAATGAGCAGTTCTTC.

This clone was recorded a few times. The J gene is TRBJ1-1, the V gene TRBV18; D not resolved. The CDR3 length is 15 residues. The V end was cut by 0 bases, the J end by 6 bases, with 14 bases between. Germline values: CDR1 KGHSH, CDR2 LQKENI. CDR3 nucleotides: TGTGCCAGCTCACCACCGCTGGGGAGCGTGTCTGAAGCTTTCTTT. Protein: CASSPPLGSVSEAFF. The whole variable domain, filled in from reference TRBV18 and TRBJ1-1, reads NAGVMQNPRHLVRRRGQEARLRCSPMKGHSHVYWYRQLPEEGLKFMVYLQKENIIDESGMPKERFSAEFPKEGPSILRIQQVVRGDSAAYFCASSPPLGSVSEAFFGQGTRLTVV.

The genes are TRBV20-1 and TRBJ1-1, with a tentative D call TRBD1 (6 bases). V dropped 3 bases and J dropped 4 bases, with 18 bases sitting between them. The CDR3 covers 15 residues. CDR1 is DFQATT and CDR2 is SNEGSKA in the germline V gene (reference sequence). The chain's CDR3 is CSASSAGEGSTEAFF. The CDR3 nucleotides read TGCAGTGCTAGTTCGGCAGGGGAAGGTAGCACTGAAGCTTTCTTT.

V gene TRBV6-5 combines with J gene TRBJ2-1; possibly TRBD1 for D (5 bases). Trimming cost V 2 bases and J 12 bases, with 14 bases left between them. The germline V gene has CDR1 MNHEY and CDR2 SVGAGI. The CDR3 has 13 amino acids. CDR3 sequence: CASSYIQGDVQFF. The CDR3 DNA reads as TGTGCCAGCAGTTACATTCAGGGTGATGTGCAGTTCTTC.

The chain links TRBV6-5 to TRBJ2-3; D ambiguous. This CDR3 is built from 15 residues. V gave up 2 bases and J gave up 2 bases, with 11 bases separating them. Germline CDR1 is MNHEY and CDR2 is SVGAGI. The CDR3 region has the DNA TGTGCCAGCAGTTACAGAAACAGCAACACAGATACGCAGTATTTT. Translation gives CASSYRNSNTDTQYF.

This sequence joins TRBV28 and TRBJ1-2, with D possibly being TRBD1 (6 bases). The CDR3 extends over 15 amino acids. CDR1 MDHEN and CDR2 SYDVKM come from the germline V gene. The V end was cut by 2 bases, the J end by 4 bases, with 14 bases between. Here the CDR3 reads CASSLGGAGGYGYTF. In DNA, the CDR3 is TGTGCCAGCAGTTTAGGGGGGGCCGGAGGCTATGGCTACACCTTC.

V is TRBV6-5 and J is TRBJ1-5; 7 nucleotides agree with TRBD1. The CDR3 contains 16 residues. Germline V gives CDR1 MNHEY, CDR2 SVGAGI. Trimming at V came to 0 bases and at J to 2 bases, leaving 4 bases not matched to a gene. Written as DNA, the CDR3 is TGTGCCAGCAGTTACTCCTGGCAGGGGGGCAATCAGCCCCAGCATTTT. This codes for CASSYSWQGGNQPQHF.

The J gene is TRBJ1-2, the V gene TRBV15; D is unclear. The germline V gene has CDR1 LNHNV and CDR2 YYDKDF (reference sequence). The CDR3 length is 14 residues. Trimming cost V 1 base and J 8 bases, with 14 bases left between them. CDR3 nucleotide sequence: TGTGCCACCAGCAGAGGGAAGGAGATCTTCGGCTACACCTTC. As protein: CATSRGKEIFGYTF.

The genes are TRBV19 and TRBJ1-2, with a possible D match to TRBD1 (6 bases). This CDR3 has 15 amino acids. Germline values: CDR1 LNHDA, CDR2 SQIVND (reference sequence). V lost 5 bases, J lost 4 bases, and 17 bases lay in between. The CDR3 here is CASSPPGGRGYGYTF. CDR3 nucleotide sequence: TGTGCCAGTAGTCCCCCCGGGGGCCGGGGCTATGGCTACACCTTC.

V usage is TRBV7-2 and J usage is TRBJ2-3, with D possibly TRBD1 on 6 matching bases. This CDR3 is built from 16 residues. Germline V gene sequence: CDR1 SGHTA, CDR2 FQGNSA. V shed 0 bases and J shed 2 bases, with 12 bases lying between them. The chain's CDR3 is CASSLAGAGTTDTQYF. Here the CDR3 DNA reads TGTGCCAGCAGCTTAGCGGGGGCAGGGACCACAGATACGCAGTATTTT. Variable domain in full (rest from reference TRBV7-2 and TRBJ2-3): GAGVSQSPSNKVTEKGKDVELRCDPISGHTALYWYRQSLGQGLEFLIYFQGNSAPDKSGLPSDRFSAERTGGSVSTLTIQRTQQEDSAVYLCASSLAGAGTTDTQYFGPGTRLTVL.

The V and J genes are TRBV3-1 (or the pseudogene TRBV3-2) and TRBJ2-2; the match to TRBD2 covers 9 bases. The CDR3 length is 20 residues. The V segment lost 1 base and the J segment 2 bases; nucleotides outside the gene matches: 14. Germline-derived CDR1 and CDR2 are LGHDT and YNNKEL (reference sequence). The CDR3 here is CASSQVLGLAGGPNTGELFF. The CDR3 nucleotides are TGTGCCAGCAGCCAAGTATTAGGACTCGCGGGGGGGCCAAACACCGGGGAGCTGTTTTTT.

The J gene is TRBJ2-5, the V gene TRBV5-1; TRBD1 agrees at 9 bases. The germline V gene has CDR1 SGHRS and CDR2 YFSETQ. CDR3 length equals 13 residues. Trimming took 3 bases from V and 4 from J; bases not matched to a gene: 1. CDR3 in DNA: TGCGCCAGCAGCTGGGGACAGGGAGAGACCCAGTACTTC. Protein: CASSWGQGETQYF.

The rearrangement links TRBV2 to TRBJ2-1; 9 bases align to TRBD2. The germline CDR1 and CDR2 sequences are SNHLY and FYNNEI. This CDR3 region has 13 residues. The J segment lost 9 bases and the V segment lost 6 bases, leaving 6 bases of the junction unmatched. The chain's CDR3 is CASRILAGVEQFF. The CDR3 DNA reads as TGTGCCAGCAGAATATTAGCGGGGGTTGAGCAGTTCTTC.

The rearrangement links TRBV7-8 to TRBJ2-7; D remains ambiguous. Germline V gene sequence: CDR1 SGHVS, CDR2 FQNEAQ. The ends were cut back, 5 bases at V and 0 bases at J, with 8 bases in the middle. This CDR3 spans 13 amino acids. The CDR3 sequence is CASSRLGSYEQYF. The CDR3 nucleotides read TGTGCCAGCAGCCGCCTGGGCTCCTACGAGCAGTACTTC. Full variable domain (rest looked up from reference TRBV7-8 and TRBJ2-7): GAGVSQSPRYKVAKRGQDVALRCDPISGHVSLFWYQQALGQGPEFLTYFQNEAQLDKSGLPSDRFFAERPEGSVSTLKIQRTQQEDSAVYLCASSRLGSYEQYFGPGTRLTVT.

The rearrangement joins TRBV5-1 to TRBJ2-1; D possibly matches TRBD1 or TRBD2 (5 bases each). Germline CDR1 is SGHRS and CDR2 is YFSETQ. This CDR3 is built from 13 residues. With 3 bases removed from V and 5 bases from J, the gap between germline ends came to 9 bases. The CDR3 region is CASSWSGHNEQFF. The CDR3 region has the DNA TGCGCCAGCAGCTGGTCGGGACACAATGAGCAGTTCTTC.

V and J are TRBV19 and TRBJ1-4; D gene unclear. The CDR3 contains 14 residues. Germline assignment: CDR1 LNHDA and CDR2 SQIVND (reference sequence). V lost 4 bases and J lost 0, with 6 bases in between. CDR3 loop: CASSKDATNEKLFF. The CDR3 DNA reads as TGTGCCAGTAGTAAAGATGCAACTAATGAAAAACTGTTTTTT.

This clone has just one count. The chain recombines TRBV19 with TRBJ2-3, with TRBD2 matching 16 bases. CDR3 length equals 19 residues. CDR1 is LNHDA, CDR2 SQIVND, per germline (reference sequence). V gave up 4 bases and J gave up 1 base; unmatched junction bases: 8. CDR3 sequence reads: CASSTGTSGGAHRTDTQYF. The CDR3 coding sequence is TGTGCCAGTAGTACTGGGACTAGCGGGGGGGCGCATCGCACAGATACGCAGTATTTT.

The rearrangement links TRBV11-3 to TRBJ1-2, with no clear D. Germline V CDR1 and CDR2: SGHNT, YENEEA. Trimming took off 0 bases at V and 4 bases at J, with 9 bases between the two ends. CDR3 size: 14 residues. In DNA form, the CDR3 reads TGTGCCAGCAGCTTAGATCCAACTGGCTATGGCTACACCTTC. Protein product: CASSLDPTGYGYTF.

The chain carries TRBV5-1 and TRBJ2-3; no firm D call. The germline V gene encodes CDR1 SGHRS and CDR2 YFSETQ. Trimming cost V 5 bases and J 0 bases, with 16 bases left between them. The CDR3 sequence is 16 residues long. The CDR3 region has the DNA TGCGCCAGCAGACCTAAGTTTGGGTCTAGCACAGATACGCAGTATTTT. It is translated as CASRPKFGSSTDTQYF.

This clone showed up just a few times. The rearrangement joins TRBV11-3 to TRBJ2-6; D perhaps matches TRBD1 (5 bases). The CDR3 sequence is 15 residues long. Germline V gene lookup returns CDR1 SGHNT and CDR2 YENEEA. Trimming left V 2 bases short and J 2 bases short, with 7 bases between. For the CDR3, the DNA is TGTGCCAGCAGCTTACAAGGGGCTGGGGCCAACGTCCTGACTTTC. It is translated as CASSLQGAGANVLTF.

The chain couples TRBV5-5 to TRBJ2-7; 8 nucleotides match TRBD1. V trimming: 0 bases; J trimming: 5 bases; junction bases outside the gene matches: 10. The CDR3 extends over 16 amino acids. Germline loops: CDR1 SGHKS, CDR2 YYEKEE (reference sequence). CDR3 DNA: TGTGCCAGCAGCTTGGGGTCGGGGACAGGCCGAGACGAGCAGTACTTC. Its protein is CASSLGSGTGRDEQYF. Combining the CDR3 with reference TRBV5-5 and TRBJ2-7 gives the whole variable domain DAGVTQSPTHLIKTRGQQVTLRCSPISGHKSVSWYQQVLGQGPQFIFQYYEKEERGRGNFPDRFSARQFPNYSSELNVNALLLGDSALYLCASSLGSGTGRDEQYFGPGTRLTVT.

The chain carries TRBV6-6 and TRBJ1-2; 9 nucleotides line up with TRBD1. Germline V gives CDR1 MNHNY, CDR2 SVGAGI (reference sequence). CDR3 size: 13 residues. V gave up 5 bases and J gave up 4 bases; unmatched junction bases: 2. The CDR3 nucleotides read TGTGCCAGCAGTGGACAGGGGACCTATGGCTACACCTTC. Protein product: CASSGQGTYGYTF.

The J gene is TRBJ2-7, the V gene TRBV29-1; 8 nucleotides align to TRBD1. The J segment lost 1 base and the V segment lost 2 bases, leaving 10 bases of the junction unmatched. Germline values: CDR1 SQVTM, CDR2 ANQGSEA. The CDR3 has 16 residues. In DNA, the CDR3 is TGCAGCGTTGAAAAGCGCCGACAGGGGATTTCCTACGAGCAGTACTTC. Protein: CSVEKRRQGISYEQYF.

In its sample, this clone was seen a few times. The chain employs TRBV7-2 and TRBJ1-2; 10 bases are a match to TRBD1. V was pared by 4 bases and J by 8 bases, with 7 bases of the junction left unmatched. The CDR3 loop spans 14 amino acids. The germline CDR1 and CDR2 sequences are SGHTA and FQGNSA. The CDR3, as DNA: TGTGCCAGCAGCTACTTGACAGGGGGCGGAGGCTACACCTTC. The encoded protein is CASSYLTGGGGYTF.

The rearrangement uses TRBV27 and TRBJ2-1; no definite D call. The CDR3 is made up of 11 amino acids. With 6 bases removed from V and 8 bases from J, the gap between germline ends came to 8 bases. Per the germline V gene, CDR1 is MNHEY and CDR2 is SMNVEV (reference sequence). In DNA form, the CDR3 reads TGTGCCAGCAGGGCGCCCGATGAGCAGTTCTTC. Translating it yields CASRAPDEQFF.

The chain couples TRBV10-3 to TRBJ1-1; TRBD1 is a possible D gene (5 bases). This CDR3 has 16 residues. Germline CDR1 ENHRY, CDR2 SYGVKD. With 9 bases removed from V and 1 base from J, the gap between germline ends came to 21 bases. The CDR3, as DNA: TGTGCCATTGGGGTGGAGGGGCCGGGATCGAACACTGAAGCTTTCTTT. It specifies CAIGVEGPGSNTEAFF.